This T cell receptor (beta chain) is from a study of T-cell reconstitution after alpha-beta-depleted transplantation in children. The CDR3 extends over 15 amino acids. V was pared by 5 bases and J by 6 bases, with 16 bases between. The germline V gene has CDR1 MNHEY and CDR2 SVGEGT. The library targeted TCRbeta and was prepared with unique molecular identifiers. TCRdb analysed the PCR reads with MiXCR anew, one entry per CDR3 protein. The sample shows about 220,000 distinct CDR3 sequences, roughly 15% of them seen only once. V and J are TRBV6-2 or TRBV6-3 and TRBJ2-2; D gene uncertain. This receptor was taken from a male patient aged 2-15 years who had a stem cell transplant for acute lymphoblastic leukemia, so the T cells may come from the graft donor. This material consisted of PBMCs, mostly from graft donor cells, taken 360 days after TCRalphabeta/CD19-depleted stem cell transplant. The chain's CDR3 is CASSARREPPGELFF. The DNA for the CDR3 is TGTGCCAGCAGTGCCCGCCGCGAGCCCCCCGGGGAGCTGTTTTTT.